The clone carrying this T cell receptor (beta chain) was seen once. No antigen is known for it. Other DNA sequences within the sample encode an identical CDR3. The CDR3 totals 11 residues. V lost 7 bases and J 1 base, leaving 7 bases between the germline ends. Germline V gene data show CDR1 as SQVTM and CDR2 as ANQGSEA. These data are taken from a study of Ad26.COV2.S vaccination and SARS-CoV-2 variants. The study, taken as a whole, reports: There was reportedly substantial breadth in spike-specific CD8+ and CD4+ T cell responses after vaccination. Recipients given vaccine exceeded placebo recipients in spike-specific TCR breadth.

Repertoires were generated with immunoSEQ multiplex PCR, while TCRdb's copy carries only in-frame clones and drops some. The data contain 380,000 or so clones, 83% of them singletons. Specified treatment: around 19 received Ad26.COV2.S at low or high dose, single or two shots; about 5 received placebo; per-sample allocation not given. Day 63 following the first vaccine or placebo injection was when the samples were taken. In Boston, an adult donor aged 18-55 years took part. The sequence came from a person between 18 and 59 years old who received the Ad26.COV2.S COVID-19 vaccine or a placebo. The input for sequencing was peripheral blood, taken in a trial of Ad26.COV2.S vaccine versus placebo. The V call is TRBV29-1, the J call TRBJ1-1; D might be TRBD1 (5 bases). The chain's CDR3 is CSARGNTEAFF. CDR3 DNA: TGCAGCGCGAGGGGGAACACTGAAGCTTTCTTT.